This T cell receptor beta chain was identified in a study of CD8+CD57+ T cells in acquired aplastic anemia. Genomic DNA was employed as the template in profiling TCR beta VDJ and CDR3. TCRdb re-called the reads through MiXCR, storing one row per CDR3 protein. The sample lists under 350,000 distinct CDR3 sequences; about three fifths were seen once. This CDR3 region has 15 residues. Germline V gene lookup returns CDR1 MNHNY and CDR2 SVGAGI (reference sequence). Trimming cost V 6 bases and J 3 bases; bases outside gene matches: 11. This clonotype came up many times. Sequencing was done on patients that had shown CD8+CD57+ cell expansion by flow cytometry.

The chain carries TRBV6-6 and TRBJ2-7; 7 bases fit TRBD2. Sequencing was carried out using sorted CD4+, CD8+, or CD8+CD57+ T cells (not recorded which) from PBMCs. The sequence was collected from a human donor with aplastic anemia. The CDR3 protein is CASRPAGVSRYEQYF. CDR3 coding DNA: TGTGCCAGCAGACCCGCGGGGGTCTCTCGCTACGAGCAGTACTTC.